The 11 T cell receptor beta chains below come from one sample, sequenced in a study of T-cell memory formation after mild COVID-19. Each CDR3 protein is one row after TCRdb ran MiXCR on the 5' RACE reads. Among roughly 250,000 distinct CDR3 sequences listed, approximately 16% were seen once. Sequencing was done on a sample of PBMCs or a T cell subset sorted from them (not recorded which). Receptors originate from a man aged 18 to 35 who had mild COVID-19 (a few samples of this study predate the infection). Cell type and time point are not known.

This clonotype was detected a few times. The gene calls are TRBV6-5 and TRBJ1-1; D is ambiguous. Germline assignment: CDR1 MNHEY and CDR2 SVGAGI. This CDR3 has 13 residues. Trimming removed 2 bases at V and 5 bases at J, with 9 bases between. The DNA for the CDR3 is TGTGCCAGCAGTTACACCTCGGGTACTGAAGCTTTCTTT. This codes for CASSYTSGTEAFF.

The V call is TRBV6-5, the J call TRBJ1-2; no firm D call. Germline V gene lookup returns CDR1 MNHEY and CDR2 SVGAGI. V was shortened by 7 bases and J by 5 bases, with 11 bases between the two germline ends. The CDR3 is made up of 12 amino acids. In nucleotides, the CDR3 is TGTGCCAGCACCAGCTCGGGGTATGGCTACACCTTC. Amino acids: CASTSSGYGYTF.

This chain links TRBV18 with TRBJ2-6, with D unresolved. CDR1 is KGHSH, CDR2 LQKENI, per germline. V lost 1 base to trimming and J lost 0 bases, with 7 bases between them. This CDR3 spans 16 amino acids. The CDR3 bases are TGTGCCAGCTCACCACTACAGCCCTCTGGGGCCAACGTCCTGACTTTC. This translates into CASSPLQPSGANVLTF.

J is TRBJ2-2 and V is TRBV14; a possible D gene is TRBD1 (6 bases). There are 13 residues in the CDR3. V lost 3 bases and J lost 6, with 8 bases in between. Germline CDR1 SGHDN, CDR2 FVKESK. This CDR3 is CASSQGAAGELFF. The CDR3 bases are TGTGCCAGCAGCCAGGGGGCGGCCGGGGAGCTGTTTTTT.

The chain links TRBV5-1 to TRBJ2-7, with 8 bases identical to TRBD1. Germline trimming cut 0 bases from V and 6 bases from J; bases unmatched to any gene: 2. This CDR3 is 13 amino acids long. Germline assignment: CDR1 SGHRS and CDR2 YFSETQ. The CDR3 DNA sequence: TGCGCCAGCAGCTTGGGGACAGGGACCGAGCAGTACGTC. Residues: CASSLGTGTEQYV.

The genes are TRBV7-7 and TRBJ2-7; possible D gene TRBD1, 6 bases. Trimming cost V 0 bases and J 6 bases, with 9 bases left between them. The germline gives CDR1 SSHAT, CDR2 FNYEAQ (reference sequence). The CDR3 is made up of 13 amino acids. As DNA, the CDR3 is TGTGCCAGCAGCTTAGCGCCGACAGGCGAGCAGTACTTC. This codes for CASSLAPTGEQYF.

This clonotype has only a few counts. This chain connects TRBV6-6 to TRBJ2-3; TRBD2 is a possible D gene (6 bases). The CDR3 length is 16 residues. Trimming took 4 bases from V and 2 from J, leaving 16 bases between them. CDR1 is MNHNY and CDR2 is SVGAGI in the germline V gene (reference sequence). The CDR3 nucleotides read TGTGCCAGCAGTTCCCCGCAGCGGGCCTACACAGATACGCAGTATTTT. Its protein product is CASSSPQRAYTDTQYF.

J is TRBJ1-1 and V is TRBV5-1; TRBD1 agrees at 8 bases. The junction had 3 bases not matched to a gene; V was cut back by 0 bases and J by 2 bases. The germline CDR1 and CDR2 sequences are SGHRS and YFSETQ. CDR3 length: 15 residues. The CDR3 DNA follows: TGCGCCAGCAGCTTGGATACAGGGGGTAACACTGAAGCTTTCTTT. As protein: CASSLDTGGNTEAFF.

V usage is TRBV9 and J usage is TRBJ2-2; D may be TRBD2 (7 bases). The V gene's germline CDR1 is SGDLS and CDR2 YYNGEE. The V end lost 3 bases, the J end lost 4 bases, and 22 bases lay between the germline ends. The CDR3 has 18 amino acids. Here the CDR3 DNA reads TGTGCCAGCAGCGCTCAGAGAGGGGGGACTACAAGCACCGGGGAGCTGTTTTTT. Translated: CASSAQRGGTTSTGELFF.

DNA of the CDR3: TGCGCCAGCACCTTCGACCCCCTATTTGGCTACACCTTC. Protein product: CASTFDPLFGYTF. The chain couples TRBV5-1 to TRBJ1-2; no clear D. CDR1 is SGHRS and CDR2 is YFSETQ in the germline V gene. The CDR3 is 13 amino acids. V dropped 6 bases and J dropped 7 bases, with 16 bases sitting between them.

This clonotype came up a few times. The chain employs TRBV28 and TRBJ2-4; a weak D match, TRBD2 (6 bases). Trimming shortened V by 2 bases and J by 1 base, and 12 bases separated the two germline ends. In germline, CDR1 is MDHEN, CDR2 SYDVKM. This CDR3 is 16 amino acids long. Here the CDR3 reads CASSLPPGDAKNIQYF. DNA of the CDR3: TGTGCCAGCAGTTTACCGCCGGGGGACGCCAAAAACATTCAGTACTTC. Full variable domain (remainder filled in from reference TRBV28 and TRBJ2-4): DVKVTQSSRYLVKRTGEKVFLECVQDMDHENMFWYRQDPGLGLRLIYFSYDVKMKEKGDIPEGYSVSREKKERFSLILESASTNQTSMYLCASSLPPGDAKNIQYFGAGTRLSVL.